This T cell receptor beta chain was captured by sequencing in a study of blood T cells in healthy people across ages. PCR was performed a second time for about 6 to 12 cycles using a sample-barcoded 5' primer and a J-beta primer mix. In TCRdb, the 5' RACE reads were re-called with MiXCR into one record per CDR3 protein. The table shows 650,000 to 950,000 distinct CDR3 sequences, with around 43% occurring only once. From germline, CDR1 is SGHTA and CDR2 FQGNSA. The CDR3 extends over 14 amino acids. V was clipped by 4 bases and J by 6 bases, with 14 bases between them. A remark on this clonotype: The target antigen is unknown.

General study findings and limits: Possibly, changes in expanded clonotypes were confounded because donor CMV status was unknown. Estimated diversity across one million T cells was deemed an underestimate.

The clonotype originates from a man aged 55 to 70 in good health. The chain couples TRBV7-2 to TRBJ2-3, with D possibly being TRBD2 (6 bases). The specimen was blood. CDR3 nucleotide sequence: TGTGCCAGCAGCTCGGACTATAGTCGGGATACGCAGTATTTT. As protein: CASSSDYSRDTQYF. Supplemented by reference TRBV7-2 and TRBJ2-3, the full variable domain reads GAGVSQSPSNKVTEKGKDVELRCDPISGHTALYWYRQSLGQGLEFLIYFQGNSAPDKSGLPSDRFSAERTGGSVSTLTIQRTQQEDSAVYLCASSSDYSRDTQYFGPGTRLTVL.